These T cell receptor beta chains were read from a single sample in a study of control samples from healthy donors and cancer patients. The protocol was immunoSEQ multiplex PCR, while the TCRdb copy is restricted to in-frame clones and leaves out a portion. The table shows over 100,000 clones, with approximately 91% occurring only once. Sequenced: blood. These receptors were collected from a man in his fifties or sixties in good health. Both conserved end residues are part of each CDR3. Each record gives: J gene, CDR3 length, clone size, V gene, D gene, CDR3 protein, CDR3 DNA. The D gene is left open where the match is weak. Clone size is stated in some rows and not others, as once, few, many or a class when expanded.

j_call: TRBJ2-3
cdr3_length: 12
clone_size: -
v_call: TRBV7-9
d_call: -
cdr3_aa: CASSSGADTQYF
cdr3_nt: TGTGCCAGCAGCTCAGGGGCTGATACGCAGTATTTT

j_call: TRBJ2-7
cdr3_length: 14
clone_size: -
v_call: TRBV7-2
d_call: TRBD2
cdr3_aa: CASSFQRGSYEQYF
cdr3_nt: TGTGCCAGCAGCTTCCAGCGGGGGTCCTACGAGCAGTACTTC

j_call: TRBJ2-1
cdr3_length: 19
clone_size: -
v_call: TRBV11-2
d_call: -
cdr3_aa: CASSLERIRTVSSYNEQFF
cdr3_nt: TGTGCCAGCAGCTTAGAACGAATAAGGACAGTTAGCTCCTACAATGAGCAGTTCTTC

j_call: TRBJ2-5
cdr3_length: 13
clone_size: -
v_call: TRBV3-1/TRBV3-2
d_call: -
cdr3_aa: CASSSRGVETQYF
cdr3_nt: TGTGCCAGCAGCTCCAGGGGGGTGGAGACCCAGTACTTC

j_call: TRBJ1-1
cdr3_length: 10
clone_size: -
v_call: TRBV28
d_call: -
cdr3_aa: CASSGQEAFF
cdr3_nt: TGTGCCAGCAGTGGACAGGAAGCTTTCTTT

j_call: TRBJ1-1
cdr3_length: 15
clone_size: -
v_call: TRBV3-1/TRBV3-2
d_call: -
cdr3_aa: CASSQVSVPDTEAFF
cdr3_nt: TGTGCCAGCAGCCAAGTGTCCGTGCCTGACACTGAAGCTTTCTTT

j_call: TRBJ2-1
cdr3_length: 13
clone_size: -
v_call: TRBV6-2/TRBV6-3
d_call: -
cdr3_aa: CASSYVRRHEQFF
cdr3_nt: TGTGCCAGCAGTTACGTCAGGAGACATGAGCAGTTCTTC

j_call: TRBJ1-5
cdr3_length: 18
clone_size: -
v_call: TRBV3-1/TRBV3-2
d_call: TRBD1
cdr3_aa: CASAGHRDRGRSNQPQHF
cdr3_nt: TGTGCCAGCGCCGGTCACCGCGACAGGGGGAGGTCCAATCAGCCCCAGCATTTT

j_call: TRBJ1-2
cdr3_length: 13
clone_size: -
v_call: TRBV10-1
d_call: -
cdr3_aa: CASSESRSGGYTF
cdr3_nt: TGCGCCAGCAGTGAGTCGAGGTCGGGGGGCTACACCTTC

j_call: TRBJ1-3
cdr3_length: 15
clone_size: -
v_call: TRBV5-1
d_call: -
cdr3_aa: CASSIGPETGNTIYF
cdr3_nt: TGCGCCAGCAGCATAGGCCCGGAAACAGGAAACACCATATATTTT

j_call: TRBJ1-2
cdr3_length: 11
clone_size: -
v_call: TRBV5-1
d_call: -
cdr3_aa: CASSSGVGYTF
cdr3_nt: TGCGCCAGCAGCTCAGGGGTTGGCTACACCTTC

j_call: TRBJ1-2
cdr3_length: 13
clone_size: once
v_call: TRBV28
d_call: -
cdr3_aa: CASSSYNRDGYTF
cdr3_nt: TGTGCCAGCAGTTCCTACAACAGGGATGGCTACACCTTC

j_call: TRBJ2-2
cdr3_length: 15
clone_size: -
v_call: TRBV5-1
d_call: -
cdr3_aa: CASSLIGGQAGELFF
cdr3_nt: TGCGCCAGCAGCTTGATCGGGGGGCAGGCCGGGGAGCTGTTTTTT

j_call: TRBJ1-1
cdr3_length: 15
clone_size: -
v_call: TRBV30
d_call: -
cdr3_aa: CALKRGPGGNTEAFF
cdr3_nt: TGTGCATTGAAGAGGGGCCCTGGGGGGAACACTGAAGCTTTCTTT

j_call: TRBJ1-2
cdr3_length: 14
clone_size: -
v_call: TRBV10-3
d_call: TRBD1
cdr3_aa: CAISGGTVNYGYTF
cdr3_nt: TGTGCCATCAGTGGGGGGACAGTTAACTATGGCTACACCTTC

j_call: TRBJ1-1
cdr3_length: 11
clone_size: -
v_call: TRBV20-1
d_call: -
cdr3_aa: CRCSTNTEAFF
cdr3_nt: TGCAGATGTTCGACGAACACTGAAGCTTTCTTT

j_call: TRBJ2-3
cdr3_length: 15
clone_size: -
v_call: TRBV2
d_call: TRBD2
cdr3_aa: CASSEGGTSRDTQYF
cdr3_nt: TGTGCCAGCAGTGAAGGTGGGACTAGTAGAGATACGCAGTATTTT

j_call: TRBJ1-3
cdr3_length: 18
clone_size: -
v_call: TRBV13
d_call: TRBD1
cdr3_aa: CASSFTRTGGTSGNTIYF
cdr3_nt: TGTGCCAGCAGCTTTACGAGAACAGGGGGGACCTCTGGAAACACCATATATTTT

j_call: TRBJ1-6
cdr3_length: 16
clone_size: -
v_call: TRBV5-1
d_call: -
cdr3_aa: CASSFLSQGDNSPLHF
cdr3_nt: TGCGCCAGCAGTTTCCTAAGTCAGGGAGATAATTCACCCCTCCACTTT

j_call: TRBJ2-2
cdr3_length: 12
clone_size: -
v_call: TRBV7-9
d_call: -
cdr3_aa: CASSPLTGELFF
cdr3_nt: TGTGCCAGCAGCCCACTCACCGGGGAGCTGTTTTTT

j_call: TRBJ2-1
cdr3_length: 14
clone_size: -
v_call: TRBV7-9
d_call: TRBD1
cdr3_aa: CASSLATGVNEQFF
cdr3_nt: TGTGCCAGCAGCTTAGCCACAGGGGTCAATGAGCAGTTCTTC

j_call: TRBJ1-1
cdr3_length: 14
clone_size: once
v_call: TRBV3-1/TRBV3-2
d_call: -
cdr3_aa: CASRLRGPNTEAFF
cdr3_nt: TGTGCCAGCAGGCTCAGAGGGCCAAACACTGAAGCTTTCTTT

j_call: TRBJ2-5
cdr3_length: 15
clone_size: once
v_call: TRBV27
d_call: TRBD1
cdr3_aa: CASSRQGLGAETQYF
cdr3_nt: TGTGCCAGCAGCCGACAGGGATTGGGGGCAGAGACCCAGTACTTC

j_call: TRBJ2-5
cdr3_length: 15
clone_size: -
v_call: TRBV15
d_call: TRBD2
cdr3_aa: CATSRELGGSETQYF
cdr3_nt: TGTGCCACCAGCAGAGAGTTGGGGGGGTCAGAGACCCAGTACTTC

j_call: TRBJ2-1
cdr3_length: 14
clone_size: -
v_call: TRBV10-3
d_call: -
cdr3_aa: CAISESSGRNEQFF
cdr3_nt: TGTGCCATCAGTGAGTCGTCAGGGCGGAATGAGCAGTTCTTC

j_call: TRBJ2-7
cdr3_length: 15
clone_size: -
v_call: TRBV6-5
d_call: -
cdr3_aa: CASSRSGDSTYEQYF
cdr3_nt: TGTGCCAGCAGTCGCAGCGGGGACAGCACCTACGAGCAGTACTTC

j_call: TRBJ2-4
cdr3_length: 17
clone_size: -
v_call: TRBV19
d_call: -
cdr3_aa: CARWSPTLILAKNIQYF
cdr3_nt: TGTGCCAGATGGAGCCCTACCCTAATACTAGCCAAAAACATTCAGTACTTC

j_call: TRBJ1-4
cdr3_length: 16
clone_size: -
v_call: TRBV18
d_call: TRBD1
cdr3_aa: CASSPDLQGASGKLFF
cdr3_nt: TGTGCCAGCTCACCAGACCTACAGGGGGCTTCGGGTAAACTGTTTTTT

j_call: TRBJ2-7
cdr3_length: 13
clone_size: -
v_call: TRBV6-2/TRBV6-3
d_call: TRBD2
cdr3_aa: CASSESGDYEQYF
cdr3_nt: TGTGCCAGCAGTGAGAGCGGGGACTACGAGCAGTACTTC

j_call: TRBJ1-2
cdr3_length: 13
clone_size: -
v_call: TRBV10-3
d_call: -
cdr3_aa: CAIIGGSRYGYTF
cdr3_nt: TGTGCCATCATCGGGGGTTCTCGCTATGGCTACACCTTC

j_call: TRBJ1-1
cdr3_length: 14
clone_size: -
v_call: TRBV11-2
d_call: -
cdr3_aa: CASSLELGNTEAFF
cdr3_nt: TGTGCCAGCAGCTTAGAGTTGGGGAACACTGAAGCTTTCTTT

j_call: TRBJ1-4
cdr3_length: 14
clone_size: -
v_call: TRBV19
d_call: -
cdr3_aa: CASSILGFNEKLFF
cdr3_nt: TGTGCCAGTAGTATTCTGGGATTTAATGAAAAACTGTTTTTT

j_call: TRBJ2-5
cdr3_length: 12
clone_size: once
v_call: TRBV7-7
d_call: -
cdr3_aa: CASSSEAGTQYF
cdr3_nt: TGTGCTAGCAGTTCAGAGGCCGGGACCCAGTACTTC

j_call: TRBJ1-3
cdr3_length: 21
clone_size: -
v_call: TRBV30
d_call: -
cdr3_aa: CAWTPLPGSLLLLNSGNTIYF
cdr3_nt: TGTGCCTGGACTCCTCTTCCCGGGTCGTTGCTACTGCTTAACTCTGGAAACACCATATATTTT

j_call: TRBJ1-1
cdr3_length: 14
clone_size: -
v_call: TRBV29-1
d_call: -
cdr3_aa: CSVEDLFGGAEAFF
cdr3_nt: TGCAGCGTTGAAGATCTATTCGGTGGCGCTGAAGCTTTCTTT

j_call: TRBJ2-2
cdr3_length: 15
clone_size: -
v_call: TRBV7-9
d_call: -
cdr3_aa: CASSPRGLDTGELFF
cdr3_nt: TGTGCCAGCAGCCCAAGGGGTTTGGACACCGGGGAGCTGTTTTTT

j_call: TRBJ1-6
cdr3_length: 14
clone_size: -
v_call: TRBV2
d_call: TRBD1
cdr3_aa: CASRSPGGNSPLHF
cdr3_nt: TGTGCCAGCAGAAGTCCAGGGGGAAATTCACCCCTCCACTTT

j_call: TRBJ2-7
cdr3_length: 15
clone_size: -
v_call: TRBV11-2
d_call: -
cdr3_aa: CASSLREGTSYEQYF
cdr3_nt: TGTGCCAGCAGCTTAAGAGAGGGGACTTCCTACGAGCAGTACTTC

j_call: TRBJ2-5
cdr3_length: 12
clone_size: -
v_call: TRBV11-2
d_call: -
cdr3_aa: CASSSRGETQYF
cdr3_nt: TGTGCCAGCAGCTCCAGGGGTGAGACCCAGTACTTC

j_call: TRBJ2-2
cdr3_length: 14
clone_size: -
v_call: TRBV3-1/TRBV3-2
d_call: TRBD1
cdr3_aa: CASSWTGDHGELFF
cdr3_nt: TGTGCCAGCAGCTGGACAGGGGATCACGGGGAGCTGTTTTTT

j_call: TRBJ1-1
cdr3_length: 14
clone_size: once
v_call: TRBV5-4
d_call: -
cdr3_aa: CASGEGTQNTEAFF
cdr3_nt: TGTGCCAGCGGGGAGGGAACCCAGAACACTGAAGCTTTCTTT

j_call: TRBJ1-6
cdr3_length: 13
clone_size: -
v_call: TRBV27
d_call: -
cdr3_aa: CASSWDIDSPLHF
cdr3_nt: TGTGCCAGCAGCTGGGACATTGATTCACCCCTCCACTTT

j_call: TRBJ2-5
cdr3_length: 15
clone_size: -
v_call: TRBV7-2
d_call: TRBD2
cdr3_aa: CASSVSGGALETQYF
cdr3_nt: TGTGCCAGCAGCGTTAGCGGGGGGGCCCTCGAGACCCAGTACTTC

j_call: TRBJ2-7
cdr3_length: 14
clone_size: -
v_call: TRBV2
d_call: -
cdr3_aa: CASSERDVFYEQYF
cdr3_nt: TGTGCCAGCAGTGAACGTGATGTGTTCTACGAGCAGTACTTC

j_call: TRBJ2-5
cdr3_length: 15
clone_size: -
v_call: TRBV15
d_call: TRBD2
cdr3_aa: CATSRLGLALETQYF
cdr3_nt: TGTGCCACCAGCAGATTAGGACTAGCTTTAGAGACCCAGTACTTC

j_call: TRBJ2-7
cdr3_length: 14
clone_size: -
v_call: TRBV6-5
d_call: -
cdr3_aa: CASSYSQNSYEQYF
cdr3_nt: TGTGCCAGCAGTTACTCCCAGAACTCCTACGAGCAGTACTTC

j_call: TRBJ2-1
cdr3_length: 16
clone_size: -
v_call: TRBV15
d_call: -
cdr3_aa: CATSSSWGSSYNEQFF
cdr3_nt: TGTGCCACCAGCTCTTCTTGGGGGAGCTCCTACAATGAGCAGTTCTTC

j_call: TRBJ1-6
cdr3_length: 13
clone_size: few
v_call: TRBV27
d_call: -
cdr3_aa: CASSPGSTPALHF
cdr3_nt: TGTGCCAGCAGTCCAGGATCAACACCGGCCCTCCACTTT

j_call: TRBJ1-6
cdr3_length: 14
clone_size: -
v_call: TRBV5-1
d_call: TRBD1
cdr3_aa: CASSTGQGGSPLHF
cdr3_nt: TGCGCCAGCAGCACGGGACAGGGAGGTTCACCCCTCCACTTT

j_call: TRBJ2-3
cdr3_length: 13
clone_size: -
v_call: TRBV12-3/TRBV12-4
d_call: -
cdr3_aa: CASSLLGPDTQYF
cdr3_nt: TGTGCCAGCAGCCTCTTGGGTCCAGATACGCAGTATTTT

j_call: TRBJ1-2
cdr3_length: 15
clone_size: -
v_call: TRBV5-1
d_call: -
cdr3_aa: CASKGDPLQGGGYTF
cdr3_nt: TGCGCCAGCAAGGGGGACCCTCTACAGGGCGGCGGCTACACCTTC

j_call: TRBJ2-7
cdr3_length: 12
clone_size: -
v_call: TRBV3-1/TRBV3-2
d_call: -
cdr3_aa: CASSHRGYEQYF
cdr3_nt: TGTGCCAGCAGTCATAGGGGCTACGAGCAGTACTTC

j_call: TRBJ2-7
cdr3_length: 14
clone_size: -
v_call: TRBV24-1
d_call: TRBD1
cdr3_aa: CATSDPDRGTEQYF
cdr3_nt: TGTGCCACCAGTGATCCGGACAGGGGCACCGAGCAGTACTTC

j_call: TRBJ2-2
cdr3_length: 15
clone_size: -
v_call: TRBV5-1
d_call: TRBD1
cdr3_aa: CASSRTGSNTGELFF
cdr3_nt: TGCGCCAGCAGCAGGACAGGGTCGAACACCGGGGAGCTGTTTTTT